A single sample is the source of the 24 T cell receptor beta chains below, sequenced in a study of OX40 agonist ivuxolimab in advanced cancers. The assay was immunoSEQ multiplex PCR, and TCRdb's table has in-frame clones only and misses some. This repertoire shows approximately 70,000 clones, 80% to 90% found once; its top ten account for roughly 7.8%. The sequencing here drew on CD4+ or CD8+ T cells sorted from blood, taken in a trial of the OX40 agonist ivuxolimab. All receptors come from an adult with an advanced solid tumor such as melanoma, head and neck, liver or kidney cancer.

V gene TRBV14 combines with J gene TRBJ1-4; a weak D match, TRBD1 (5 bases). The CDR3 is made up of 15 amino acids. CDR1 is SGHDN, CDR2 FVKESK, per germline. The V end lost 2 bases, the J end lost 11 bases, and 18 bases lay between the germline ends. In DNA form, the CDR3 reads TGTGCCAGCAGCCAATATCAAGGGGATCCCCCTAAACTGTTTTTT. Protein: CASSQYQGDPPKLFF.

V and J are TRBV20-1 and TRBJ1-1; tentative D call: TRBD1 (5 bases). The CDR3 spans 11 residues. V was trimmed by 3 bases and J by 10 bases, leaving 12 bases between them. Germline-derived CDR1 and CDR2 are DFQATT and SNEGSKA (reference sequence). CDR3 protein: CSASRQPLAFF. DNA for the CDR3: TGCAGTGCTAGCCGACAGCCACTAGCTTTCTTT.

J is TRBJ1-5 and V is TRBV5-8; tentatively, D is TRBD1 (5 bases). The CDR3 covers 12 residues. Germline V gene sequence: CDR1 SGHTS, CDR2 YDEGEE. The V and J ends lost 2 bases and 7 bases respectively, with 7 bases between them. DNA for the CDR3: TGTGCCAGCAGCTTCAGGGACCAGCCCCAGCATTTT. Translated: CASSFRDQPQHF.

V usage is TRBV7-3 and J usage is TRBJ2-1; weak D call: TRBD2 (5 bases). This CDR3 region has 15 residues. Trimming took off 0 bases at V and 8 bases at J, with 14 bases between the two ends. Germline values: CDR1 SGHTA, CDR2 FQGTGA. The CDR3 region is CASSLTRTRPDEQFF. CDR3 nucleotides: TGTGCCAGCAGCTTAACTCGGACTCGTCCGGATGAGCAGTTCTTC.

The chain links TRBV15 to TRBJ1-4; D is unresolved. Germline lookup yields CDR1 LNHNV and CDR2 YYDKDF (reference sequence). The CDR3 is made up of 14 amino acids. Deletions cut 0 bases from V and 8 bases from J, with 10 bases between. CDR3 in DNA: TGTGCCACCAGCAGAGATAAGGGAGACGAAAAACTGTTTTTT. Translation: CATSRDKGDEKLFF.

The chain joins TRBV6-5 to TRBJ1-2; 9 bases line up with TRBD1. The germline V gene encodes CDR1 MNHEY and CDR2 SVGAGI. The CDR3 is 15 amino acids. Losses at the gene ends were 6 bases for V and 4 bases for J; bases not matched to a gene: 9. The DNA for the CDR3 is TGTGCCAGCAGCCGGACAGGGGCGATACCCTATGGCTACACCTTC. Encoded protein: CASSRTGAIPYGYTF.

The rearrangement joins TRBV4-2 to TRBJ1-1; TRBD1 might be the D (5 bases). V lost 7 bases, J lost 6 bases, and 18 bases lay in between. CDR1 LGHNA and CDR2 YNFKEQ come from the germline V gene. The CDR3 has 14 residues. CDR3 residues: CASNPRGGEAEAFF. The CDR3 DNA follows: TGTGCCAGCAACCCCCGGGGGGGTGAGGCTGAAGCTTTCTTT.

CDR3 in DNA: TGCGCCAGCAGCCAAGATGTAGGACAAGGCACAGATACGCAGTATTTT. Translating it yields CASSQDVGQGTDTQYF. The rearrangement joins TRBV4-3 to TRBJ2-3; D is perhaps TRBD1 (5 bases). Trimming removed 0 bases from V and 1 base from J, with 11 bases in between. CDR1 LGHNA and CDR2 YSLEER come from the germline V gene. The CDR3 is made up of 16 amino acids.

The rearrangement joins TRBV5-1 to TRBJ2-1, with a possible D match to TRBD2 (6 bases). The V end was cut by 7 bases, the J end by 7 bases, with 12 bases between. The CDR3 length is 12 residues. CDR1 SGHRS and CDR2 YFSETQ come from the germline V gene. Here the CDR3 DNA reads TGCGCCAGCGGACTACAGAAGAATGAGCAGTTCTTC. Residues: CASGLQKNEQFF.

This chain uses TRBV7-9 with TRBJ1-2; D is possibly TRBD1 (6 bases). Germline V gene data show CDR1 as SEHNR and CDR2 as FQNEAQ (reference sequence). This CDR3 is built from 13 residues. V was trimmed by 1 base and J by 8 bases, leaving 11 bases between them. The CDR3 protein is CASSLDPGAGYTF. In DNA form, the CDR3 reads TGTGCCAGCAGCTTAGATCCAGGGGCCGGCTACACCTTC.

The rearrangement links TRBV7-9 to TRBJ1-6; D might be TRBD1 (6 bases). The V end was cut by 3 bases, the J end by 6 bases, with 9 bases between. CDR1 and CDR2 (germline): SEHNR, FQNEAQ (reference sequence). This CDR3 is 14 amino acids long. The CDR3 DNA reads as TGTGCCAGCAGCTTGGGGGGGCTTAATTCACCCCTCCACTTT. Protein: CASSLGGLNSPLHF.

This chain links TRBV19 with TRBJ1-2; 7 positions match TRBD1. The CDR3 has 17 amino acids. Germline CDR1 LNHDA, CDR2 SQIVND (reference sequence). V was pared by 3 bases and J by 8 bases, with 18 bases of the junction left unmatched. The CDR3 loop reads CASSMLITGARMDGYTF. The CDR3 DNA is TGTGCCAGTAGTATGCTTATAACAGGGGCCCGAATGGACGGCTACACCTTC.

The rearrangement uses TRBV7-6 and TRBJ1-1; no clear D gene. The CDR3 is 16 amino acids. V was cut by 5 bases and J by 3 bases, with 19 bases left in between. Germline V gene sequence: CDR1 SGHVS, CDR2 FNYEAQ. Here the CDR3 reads CASSLGLGPPDTEAFF. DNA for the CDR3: TGTGCCAGCAGCCTAGGTCTCGGGCCTCCTGACACTGAAGCTTTCTTT.

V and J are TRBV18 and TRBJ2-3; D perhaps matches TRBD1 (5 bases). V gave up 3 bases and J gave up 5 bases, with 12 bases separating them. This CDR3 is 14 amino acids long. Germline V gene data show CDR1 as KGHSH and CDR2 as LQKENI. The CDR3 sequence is CASSPIQGGDTQYF. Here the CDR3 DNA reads TGTGCCAGCTCACCGATTCAGGGCGGAGATACGCAGTATTTT.

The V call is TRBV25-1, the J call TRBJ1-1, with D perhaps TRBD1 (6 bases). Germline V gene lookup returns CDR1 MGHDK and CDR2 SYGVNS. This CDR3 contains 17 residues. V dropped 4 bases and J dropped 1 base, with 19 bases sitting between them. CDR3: CASSVLNFPGANTEAFF. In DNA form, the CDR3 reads TGTGCCAGCAGTGTCCTTAATTTTCCAGGGGCGAACACTGAAGCTTTCTTT. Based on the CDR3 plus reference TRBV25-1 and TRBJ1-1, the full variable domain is EADIYQTPRYLVIGTGKKITLECSQTMGHDKMYWYQQDPGMELHLIHYSYGVNSTEKGDLSSESTVSRIRTEHFPLTLESARPSHTSQYLCASSVLNFPGANTEAFFGQGTRLTVV.

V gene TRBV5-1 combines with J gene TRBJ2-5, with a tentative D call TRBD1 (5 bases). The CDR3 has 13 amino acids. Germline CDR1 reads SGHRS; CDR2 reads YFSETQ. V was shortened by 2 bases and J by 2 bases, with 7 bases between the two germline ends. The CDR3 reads CASSLSGQETQYF. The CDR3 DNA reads TGCGCCAGCAGCTTATCAGGGCAAGAGACCCAGTACTTC.

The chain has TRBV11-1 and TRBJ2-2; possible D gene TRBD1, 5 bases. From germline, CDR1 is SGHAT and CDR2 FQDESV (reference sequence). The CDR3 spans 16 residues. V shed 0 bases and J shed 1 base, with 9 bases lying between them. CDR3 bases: TGTGCCAGCAGCTTAGCGACAGCAGGGAACACCGGGGAGCTGTTTTTT. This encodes CASSLATAGNTGELFF.

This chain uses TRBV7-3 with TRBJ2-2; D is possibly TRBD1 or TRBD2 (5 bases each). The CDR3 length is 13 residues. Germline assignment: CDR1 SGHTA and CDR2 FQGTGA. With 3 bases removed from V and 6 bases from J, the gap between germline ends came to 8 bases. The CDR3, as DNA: TGTGCCAGCAGCTTTCTGGGGGCCGGGGAGCTGTTTTTT. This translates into CASSFLGAGELFF.

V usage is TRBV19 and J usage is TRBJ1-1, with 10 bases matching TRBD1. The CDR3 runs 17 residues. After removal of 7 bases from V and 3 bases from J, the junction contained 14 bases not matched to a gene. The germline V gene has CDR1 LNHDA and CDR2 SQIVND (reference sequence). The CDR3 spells CASKSLRDRGADTEAFF. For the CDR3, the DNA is TGTGCCAGTAAATCCCTCCGGGACAGGGGAGCCGACACTGAAGCTTTCTTT.

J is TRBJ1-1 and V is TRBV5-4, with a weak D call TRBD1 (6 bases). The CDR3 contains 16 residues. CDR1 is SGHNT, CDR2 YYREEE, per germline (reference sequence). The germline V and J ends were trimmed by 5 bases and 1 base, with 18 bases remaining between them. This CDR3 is CASSPTTGTQNTEAFF. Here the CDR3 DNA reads TGTGCCAGCAGTCCAACTACCGGGACACAGAACACTGAAGCTTTCTTT.

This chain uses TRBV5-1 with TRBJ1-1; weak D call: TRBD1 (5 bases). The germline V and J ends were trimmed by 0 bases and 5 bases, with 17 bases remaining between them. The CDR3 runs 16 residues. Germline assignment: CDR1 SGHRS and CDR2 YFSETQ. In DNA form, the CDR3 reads TGCGCCAGCAGCTTGGCGACAGACCCTTTTGTGACTGAAGCTTTCTTT. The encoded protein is CASSLATDPFVTEAFF.

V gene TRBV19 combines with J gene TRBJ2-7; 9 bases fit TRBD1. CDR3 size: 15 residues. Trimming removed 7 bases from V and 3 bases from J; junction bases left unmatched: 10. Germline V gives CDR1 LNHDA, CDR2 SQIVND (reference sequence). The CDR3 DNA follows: TGTGCCAGTAAACCCTCGGGACAGGGACACTACGAGCAGTACTTC. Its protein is CASKPSGQGHYEQYF.

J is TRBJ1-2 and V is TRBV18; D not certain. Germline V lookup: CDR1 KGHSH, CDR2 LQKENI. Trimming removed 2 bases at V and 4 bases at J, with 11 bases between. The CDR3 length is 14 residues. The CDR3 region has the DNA TGTGCCAGCTCACCATACCGTGAGACCTATGGCTACACCTTC. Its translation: CASSPYRETYGYTF.

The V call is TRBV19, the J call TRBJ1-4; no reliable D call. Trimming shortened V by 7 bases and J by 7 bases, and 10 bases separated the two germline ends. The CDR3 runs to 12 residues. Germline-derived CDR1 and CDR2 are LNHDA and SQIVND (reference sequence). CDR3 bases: TGTGCCAGTAAACCGGATACTGAAAAACTGTTTTTT. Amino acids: CASKPDTEKLFF.